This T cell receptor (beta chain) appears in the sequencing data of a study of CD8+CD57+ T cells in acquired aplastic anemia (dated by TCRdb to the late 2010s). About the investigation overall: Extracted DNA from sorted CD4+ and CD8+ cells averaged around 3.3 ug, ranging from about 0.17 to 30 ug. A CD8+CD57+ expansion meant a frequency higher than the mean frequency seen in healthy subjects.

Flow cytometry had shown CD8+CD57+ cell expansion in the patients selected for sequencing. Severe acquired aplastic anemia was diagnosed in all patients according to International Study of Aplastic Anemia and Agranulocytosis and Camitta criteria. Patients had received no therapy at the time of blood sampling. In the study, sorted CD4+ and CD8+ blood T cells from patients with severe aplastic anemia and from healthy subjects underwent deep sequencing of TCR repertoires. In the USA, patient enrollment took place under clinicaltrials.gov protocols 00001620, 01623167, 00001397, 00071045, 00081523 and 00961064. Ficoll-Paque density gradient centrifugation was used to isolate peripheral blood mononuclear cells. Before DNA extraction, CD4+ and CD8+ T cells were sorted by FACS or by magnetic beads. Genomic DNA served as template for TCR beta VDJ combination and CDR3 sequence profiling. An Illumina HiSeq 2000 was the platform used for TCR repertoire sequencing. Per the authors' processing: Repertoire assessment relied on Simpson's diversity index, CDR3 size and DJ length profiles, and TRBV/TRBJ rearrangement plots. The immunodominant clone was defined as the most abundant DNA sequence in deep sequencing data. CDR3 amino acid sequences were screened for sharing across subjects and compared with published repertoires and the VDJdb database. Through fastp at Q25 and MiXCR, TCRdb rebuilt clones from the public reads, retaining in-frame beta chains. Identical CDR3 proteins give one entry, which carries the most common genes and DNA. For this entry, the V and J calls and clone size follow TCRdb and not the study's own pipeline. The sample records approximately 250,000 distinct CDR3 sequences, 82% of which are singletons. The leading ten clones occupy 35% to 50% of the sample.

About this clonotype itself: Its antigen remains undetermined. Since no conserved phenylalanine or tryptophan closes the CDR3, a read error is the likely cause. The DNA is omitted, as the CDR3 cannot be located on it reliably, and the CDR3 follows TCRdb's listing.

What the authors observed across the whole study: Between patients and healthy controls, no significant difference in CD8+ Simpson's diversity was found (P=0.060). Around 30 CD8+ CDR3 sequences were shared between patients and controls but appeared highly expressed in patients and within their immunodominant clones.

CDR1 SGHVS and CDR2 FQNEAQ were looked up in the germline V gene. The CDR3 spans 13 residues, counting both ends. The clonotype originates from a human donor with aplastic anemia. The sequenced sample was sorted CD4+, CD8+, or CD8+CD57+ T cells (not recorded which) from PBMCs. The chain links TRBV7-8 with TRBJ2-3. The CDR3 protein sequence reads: CASSEAGRAETQY.